This TCR beta chain was obtained from a study of blood T cell repertoires in COVID-19. The wider study: Acute and convalescent COVID-19 samples came from the United States, Italy and Spain.

The assay was immunoSEQ multiplex PCR, and TCRdb's table has in-frame clones only and misses some. Of some 300,000 clones in the sample, around 90% were seen once. The receptor was derived from a woman in her 30s who had recovered from COVID-19. The sequencing input was PBMCs or T cells enriched from blood (not recorded which).

This chain's CDR3 is CASSPGTGWAEQYF. The CDR3 DNA follows: TGTGCCAGCAGTCCGGGGACAGGGTGGGCCGAGCAGTACTTC. V is TRBV6-5 and J is TRBJ2-7; 9 bases match TRBD1. Germline assignment: CDR1 MNHEY and CDR2 SVGAGI. The CDR3 loop spans 14 amino acids. Losses at the gene ends were 5 bases for V and 6 bases for J; bases not matched to a gene: 8.